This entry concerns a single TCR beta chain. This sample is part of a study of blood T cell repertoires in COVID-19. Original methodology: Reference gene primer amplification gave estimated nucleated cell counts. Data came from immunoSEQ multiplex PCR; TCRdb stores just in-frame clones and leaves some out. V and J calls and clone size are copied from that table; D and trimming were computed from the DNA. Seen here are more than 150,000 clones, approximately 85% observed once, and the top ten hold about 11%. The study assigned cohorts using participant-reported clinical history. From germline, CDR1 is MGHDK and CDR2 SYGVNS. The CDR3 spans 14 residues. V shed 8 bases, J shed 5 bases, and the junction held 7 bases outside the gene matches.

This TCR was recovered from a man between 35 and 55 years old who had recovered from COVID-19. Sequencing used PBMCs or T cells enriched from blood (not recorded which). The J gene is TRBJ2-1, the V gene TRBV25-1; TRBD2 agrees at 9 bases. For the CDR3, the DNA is TGTGCCAGCGGATCCGGGACTAGCCACAATGAGCAGTTCTTC. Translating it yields CASGSGTSHNEQFF.